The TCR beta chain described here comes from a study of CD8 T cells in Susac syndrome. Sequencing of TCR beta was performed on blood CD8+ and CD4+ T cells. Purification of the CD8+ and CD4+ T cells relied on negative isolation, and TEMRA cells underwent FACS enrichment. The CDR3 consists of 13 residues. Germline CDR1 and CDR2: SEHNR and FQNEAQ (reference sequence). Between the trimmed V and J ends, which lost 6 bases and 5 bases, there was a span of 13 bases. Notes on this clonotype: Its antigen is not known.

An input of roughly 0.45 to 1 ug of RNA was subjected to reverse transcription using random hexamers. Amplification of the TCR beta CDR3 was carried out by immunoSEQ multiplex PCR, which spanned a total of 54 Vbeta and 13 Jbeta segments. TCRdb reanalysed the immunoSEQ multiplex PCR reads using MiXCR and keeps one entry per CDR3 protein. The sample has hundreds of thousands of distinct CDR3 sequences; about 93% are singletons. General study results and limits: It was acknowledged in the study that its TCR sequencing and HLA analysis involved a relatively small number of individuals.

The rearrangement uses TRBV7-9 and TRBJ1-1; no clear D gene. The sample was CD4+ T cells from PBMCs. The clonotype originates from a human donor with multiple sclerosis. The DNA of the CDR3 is TGTGCCAGCAGGGATGATGGAGGAACTGAAGCTTTCTTT. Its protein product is CASRDDGGTEAFF.